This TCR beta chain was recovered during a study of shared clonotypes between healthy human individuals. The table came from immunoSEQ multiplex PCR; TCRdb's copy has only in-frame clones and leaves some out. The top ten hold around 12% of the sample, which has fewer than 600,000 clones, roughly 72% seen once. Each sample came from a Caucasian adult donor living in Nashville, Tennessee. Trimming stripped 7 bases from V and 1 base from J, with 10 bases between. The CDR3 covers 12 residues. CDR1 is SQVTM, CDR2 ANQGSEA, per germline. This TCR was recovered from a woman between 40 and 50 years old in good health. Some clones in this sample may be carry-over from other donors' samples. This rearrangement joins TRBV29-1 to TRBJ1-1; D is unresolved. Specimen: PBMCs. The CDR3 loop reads CSARVSNTEAFF. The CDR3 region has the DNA TGCAGCGCCCGGGTCTCGAACACTGAAGCTTTCTTT.